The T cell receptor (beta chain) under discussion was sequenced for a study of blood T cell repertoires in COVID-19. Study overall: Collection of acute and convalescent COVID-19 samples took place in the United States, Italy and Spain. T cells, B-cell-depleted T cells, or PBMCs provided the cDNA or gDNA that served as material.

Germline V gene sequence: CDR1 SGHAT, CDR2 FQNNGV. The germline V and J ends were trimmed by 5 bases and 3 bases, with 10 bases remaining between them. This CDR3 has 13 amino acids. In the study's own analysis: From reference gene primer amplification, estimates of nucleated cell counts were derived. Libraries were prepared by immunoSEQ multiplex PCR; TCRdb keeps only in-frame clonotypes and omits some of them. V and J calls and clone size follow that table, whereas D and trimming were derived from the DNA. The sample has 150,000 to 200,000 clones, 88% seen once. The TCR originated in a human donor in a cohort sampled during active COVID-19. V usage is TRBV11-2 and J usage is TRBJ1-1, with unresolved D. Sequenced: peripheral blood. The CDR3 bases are TGTGCCAGCAGCCCCAGGTCGGACACTGAAGCTTTCTTT. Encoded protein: CASSPRSDTEAFF.